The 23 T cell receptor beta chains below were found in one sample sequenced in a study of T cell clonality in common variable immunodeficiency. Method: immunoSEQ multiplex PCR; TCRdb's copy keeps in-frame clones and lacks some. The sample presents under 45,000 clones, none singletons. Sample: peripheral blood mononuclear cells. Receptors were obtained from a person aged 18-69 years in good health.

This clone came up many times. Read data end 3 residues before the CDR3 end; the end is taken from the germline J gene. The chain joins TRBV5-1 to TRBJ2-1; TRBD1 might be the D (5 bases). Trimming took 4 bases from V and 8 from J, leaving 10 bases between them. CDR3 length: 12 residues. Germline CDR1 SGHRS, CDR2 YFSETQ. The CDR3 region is CASSALQDEQFF. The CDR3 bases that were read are TGCGCCAGCAGCGCTTTACAGGATGAG.

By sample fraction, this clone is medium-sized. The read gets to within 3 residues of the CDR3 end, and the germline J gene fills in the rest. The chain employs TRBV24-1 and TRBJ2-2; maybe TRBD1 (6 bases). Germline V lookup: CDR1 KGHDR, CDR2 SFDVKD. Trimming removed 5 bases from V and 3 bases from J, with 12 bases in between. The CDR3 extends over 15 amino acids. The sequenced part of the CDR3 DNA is TGTGCCACCAGTGTTGGACAGCTCCACACCGGGGAG. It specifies CATSVGQLHTGE. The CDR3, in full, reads CATSVGQLHTGELFF.

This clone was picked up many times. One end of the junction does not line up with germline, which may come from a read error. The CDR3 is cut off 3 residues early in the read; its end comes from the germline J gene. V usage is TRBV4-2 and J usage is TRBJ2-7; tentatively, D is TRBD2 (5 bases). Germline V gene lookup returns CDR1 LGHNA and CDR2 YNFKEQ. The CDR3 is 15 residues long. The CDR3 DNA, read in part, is TGCGCCAGCAGCCTAGAGAGCGGCCGACACTACGAG. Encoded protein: CASSLESGRHYE. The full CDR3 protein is CASSLESGRHYEQYF.

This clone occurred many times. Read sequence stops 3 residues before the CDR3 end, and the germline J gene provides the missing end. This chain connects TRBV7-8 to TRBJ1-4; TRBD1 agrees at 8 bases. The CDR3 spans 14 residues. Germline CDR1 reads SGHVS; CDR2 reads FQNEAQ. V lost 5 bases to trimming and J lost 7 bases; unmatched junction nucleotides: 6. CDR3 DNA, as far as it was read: TGTGCCAGCAGCCCGGACAGGGTGTCTGAAAAA. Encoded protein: CASSPDRVSEK. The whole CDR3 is CASSPDRVSEKLFF.

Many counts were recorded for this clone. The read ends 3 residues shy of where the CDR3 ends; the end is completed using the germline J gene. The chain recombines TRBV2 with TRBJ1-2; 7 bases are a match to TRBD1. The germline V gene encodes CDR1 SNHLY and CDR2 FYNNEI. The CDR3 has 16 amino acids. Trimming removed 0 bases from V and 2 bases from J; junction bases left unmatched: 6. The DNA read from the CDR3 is TGTGCCAGCAGTGAAGCTTCTCCAGGGGGAAACTATGGC. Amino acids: CASSEASPGGNYG. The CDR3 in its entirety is CASSEASPGGNYGYTF.

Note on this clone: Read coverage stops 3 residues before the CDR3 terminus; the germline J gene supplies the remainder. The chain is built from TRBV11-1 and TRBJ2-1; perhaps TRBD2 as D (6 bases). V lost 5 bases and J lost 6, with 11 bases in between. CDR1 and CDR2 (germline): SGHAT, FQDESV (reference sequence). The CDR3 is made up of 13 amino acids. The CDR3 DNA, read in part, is TGTGCCAGCAGCCCCGGGACTGTCAATGAG. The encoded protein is CASSPGTVNE. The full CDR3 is CASSPGTVNEQFF.

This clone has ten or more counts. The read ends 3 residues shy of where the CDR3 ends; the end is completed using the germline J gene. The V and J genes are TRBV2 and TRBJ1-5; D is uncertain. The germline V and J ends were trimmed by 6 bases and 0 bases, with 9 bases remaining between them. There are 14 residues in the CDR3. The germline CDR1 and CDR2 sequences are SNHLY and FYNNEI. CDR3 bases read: TGTGCCAGCAGGCCAGACACTAGCAATCAGCCC. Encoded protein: CASRPDTSNQP. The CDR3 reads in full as CASRPDTSNQPQHF.

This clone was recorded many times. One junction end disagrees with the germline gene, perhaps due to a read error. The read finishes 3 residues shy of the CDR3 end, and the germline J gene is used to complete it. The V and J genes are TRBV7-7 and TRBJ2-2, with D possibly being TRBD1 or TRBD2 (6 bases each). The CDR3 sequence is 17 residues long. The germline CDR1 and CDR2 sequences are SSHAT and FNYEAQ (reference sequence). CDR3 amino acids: CASSPSQGWEVTGELFF. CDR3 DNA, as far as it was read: TGTGCTAGCAGCCCGTCACAGGGTTGGGAGGTCACCGGGGAG.

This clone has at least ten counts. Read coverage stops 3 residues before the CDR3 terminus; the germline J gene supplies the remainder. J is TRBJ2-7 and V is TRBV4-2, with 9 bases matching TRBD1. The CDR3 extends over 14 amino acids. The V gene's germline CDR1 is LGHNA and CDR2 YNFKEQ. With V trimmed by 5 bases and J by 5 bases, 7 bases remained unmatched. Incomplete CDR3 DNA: TGTGCCAGCAGCTCCGCGGGACAGGGCCACGAG. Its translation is CASSSAGQGHE. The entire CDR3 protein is CASSSAGQGHEQYF.

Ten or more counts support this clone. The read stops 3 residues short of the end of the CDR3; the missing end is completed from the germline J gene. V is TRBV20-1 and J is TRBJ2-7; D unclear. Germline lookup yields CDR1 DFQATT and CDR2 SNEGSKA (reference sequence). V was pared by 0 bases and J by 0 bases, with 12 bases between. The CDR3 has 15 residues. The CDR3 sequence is CSARDYTKFSYEQYF. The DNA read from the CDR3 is TGCAGTGCTAGAGATTACACCAAGTTCTCCTACGAG.

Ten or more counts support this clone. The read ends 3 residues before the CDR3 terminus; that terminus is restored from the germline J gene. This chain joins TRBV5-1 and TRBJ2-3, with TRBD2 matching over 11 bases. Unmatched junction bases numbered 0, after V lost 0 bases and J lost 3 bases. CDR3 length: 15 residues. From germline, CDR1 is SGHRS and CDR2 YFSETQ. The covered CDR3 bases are TGCGCCAGCAGCTTGGGACTAGCGGGAACAGATACG. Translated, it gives CASSLGLAGTDT. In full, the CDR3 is CASSLGLAGTDTQYF. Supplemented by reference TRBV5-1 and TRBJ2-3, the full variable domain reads KAGVTQTPRYLIKTRGQQVTLSCSPISGHRSVSWYQQTPGQGLQFLFEYFSETQRNKGNFPGRFSGRQFSNSRSEMNVSTLELGDSALYLCASSLGLAGTDTQYFGPGTRLTVL.

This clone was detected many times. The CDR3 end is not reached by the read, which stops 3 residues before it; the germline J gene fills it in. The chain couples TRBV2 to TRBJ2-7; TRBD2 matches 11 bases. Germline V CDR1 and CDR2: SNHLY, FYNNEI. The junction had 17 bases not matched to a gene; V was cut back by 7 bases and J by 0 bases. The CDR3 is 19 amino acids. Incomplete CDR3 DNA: TGTGCCAGCACCCGTACCCGGCTAGCGGGAGGTATGAGCTCCTACGAG. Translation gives CASTRTRLAGGMSSYE. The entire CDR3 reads CASTRTRLAGGMSSYEQYF.

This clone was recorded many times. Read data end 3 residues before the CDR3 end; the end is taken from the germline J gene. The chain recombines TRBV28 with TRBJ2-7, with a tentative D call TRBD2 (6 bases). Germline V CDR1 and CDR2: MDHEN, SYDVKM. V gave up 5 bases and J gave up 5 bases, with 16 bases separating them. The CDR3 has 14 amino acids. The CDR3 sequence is CASSLRLEGNEQYF. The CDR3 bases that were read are TGTGCCAGCAGTCTCCGACTAGAGGGCAACGAG. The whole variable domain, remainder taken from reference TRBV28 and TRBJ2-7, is DVKVTQSSRYLVKRTGEKVFLECVQDMDHENMFWYRQDPGLGLRLIYFSYDVKMKEKGDIPEGYSVSREKKERFSLILESASTNQTSMYLCASSLRLEGNEQYFGPGTRLTVT.

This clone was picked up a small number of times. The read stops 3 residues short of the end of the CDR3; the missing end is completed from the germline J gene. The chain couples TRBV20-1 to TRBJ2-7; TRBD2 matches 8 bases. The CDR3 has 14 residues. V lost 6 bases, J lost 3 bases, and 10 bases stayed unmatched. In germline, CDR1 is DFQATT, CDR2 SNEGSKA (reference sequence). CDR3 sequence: CSAERAGGRYEQYF. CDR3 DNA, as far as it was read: TGCAGTGCCGAGAGGGCGGGAGGTCGCTACGAG.

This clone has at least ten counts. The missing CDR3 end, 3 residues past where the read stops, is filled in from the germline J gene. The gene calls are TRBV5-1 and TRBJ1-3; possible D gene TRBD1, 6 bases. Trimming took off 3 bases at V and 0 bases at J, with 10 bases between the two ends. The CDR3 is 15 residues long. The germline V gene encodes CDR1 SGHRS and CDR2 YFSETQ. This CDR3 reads CASSSGQYSGNTIYF. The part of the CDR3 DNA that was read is TGCGCCAGCAGCTCAGGACAGTACTCTGGAAACACC. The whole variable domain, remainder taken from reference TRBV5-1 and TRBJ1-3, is KAGVTQTPRYLIKTRGQQVTLSCSPISGHRSVSWYQQTPGQGLQFLFEYFSETQRNKGNFPGRFSGRQFSNSRSEMNVSTLELGDSALYLCASSSGQYSGNTIYFGEGSWLTVV.

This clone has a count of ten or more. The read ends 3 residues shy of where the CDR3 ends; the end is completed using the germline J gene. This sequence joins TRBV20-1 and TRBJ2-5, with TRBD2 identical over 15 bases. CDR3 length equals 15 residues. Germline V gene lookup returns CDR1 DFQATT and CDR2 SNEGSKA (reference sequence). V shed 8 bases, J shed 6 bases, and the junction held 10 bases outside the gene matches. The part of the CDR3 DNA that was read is TGCAGTTTTGGGACTAGCGGGAGGACCCCCCAGACC. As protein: CSFGTSGRTPQT. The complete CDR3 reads CSFGTSGRTPQTQYF.

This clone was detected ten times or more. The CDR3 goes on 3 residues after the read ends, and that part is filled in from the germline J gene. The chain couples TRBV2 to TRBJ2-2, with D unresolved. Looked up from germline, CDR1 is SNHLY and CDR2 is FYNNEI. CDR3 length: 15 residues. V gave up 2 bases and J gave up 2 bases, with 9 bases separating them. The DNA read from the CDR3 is TGTGCCAGCAGTGAATCTGGGCTCAACACCGGGGAG. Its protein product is CASSESGLNTGE. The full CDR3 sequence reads CASSESGLNTGELFF.

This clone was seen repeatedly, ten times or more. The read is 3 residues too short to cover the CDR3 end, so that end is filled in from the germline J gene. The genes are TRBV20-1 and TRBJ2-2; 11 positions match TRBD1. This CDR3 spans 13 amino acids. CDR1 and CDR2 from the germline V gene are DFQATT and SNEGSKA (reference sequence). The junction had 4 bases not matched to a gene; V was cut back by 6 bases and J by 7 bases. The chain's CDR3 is CSAGQGAGGELFF. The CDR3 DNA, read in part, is TGCAGTGCAGGACAGGGGGCGGGCGGGGAG.

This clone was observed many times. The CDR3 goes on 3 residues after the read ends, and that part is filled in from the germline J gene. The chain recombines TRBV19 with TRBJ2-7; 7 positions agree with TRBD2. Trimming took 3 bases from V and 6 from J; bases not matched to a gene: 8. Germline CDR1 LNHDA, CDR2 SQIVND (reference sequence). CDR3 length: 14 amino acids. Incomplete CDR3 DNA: TGTGCCAGTAGTATGGCGGGGGATGAAGGCGAG. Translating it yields CASSMAGDEGE. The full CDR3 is CASSMAGDEGEQYF.

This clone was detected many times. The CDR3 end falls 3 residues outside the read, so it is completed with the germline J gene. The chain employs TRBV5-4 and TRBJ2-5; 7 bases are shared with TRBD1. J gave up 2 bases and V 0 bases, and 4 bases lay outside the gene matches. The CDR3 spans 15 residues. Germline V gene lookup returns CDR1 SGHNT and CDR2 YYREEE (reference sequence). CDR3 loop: CASSLGETGQETQYF. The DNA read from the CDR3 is TGTGCCAGCAGCTTGGGGGAGACAGGGCAAGAGACC.

CDR3: CASRESTSANEQFF. CDR3 DNA (partial): TGTGCCAGCAGGGAATCCACTAGCGCCAATGAG. The chain combines TRBV2 with TRBJ2-1; 7 nucleotides match TRBD2. The read finishes 3 residues shy of the CDR3 end, and the germline J gene is used to complete it. The CDR3 is 14 amino acids. Germline CDR1 and CDR2: SNHLY and FYNNEI. J lost 6 bases, V lost 6 bases, and 8 bases had no gene match.

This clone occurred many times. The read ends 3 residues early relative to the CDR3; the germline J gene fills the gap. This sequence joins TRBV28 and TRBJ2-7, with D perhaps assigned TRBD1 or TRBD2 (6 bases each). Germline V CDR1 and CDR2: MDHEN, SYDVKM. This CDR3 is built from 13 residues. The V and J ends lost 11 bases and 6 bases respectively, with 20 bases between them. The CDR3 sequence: CAGGGGVLTEQYF. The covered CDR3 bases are TGTGCCGGAGGAGGGGGTGTCCTAACCGAG.

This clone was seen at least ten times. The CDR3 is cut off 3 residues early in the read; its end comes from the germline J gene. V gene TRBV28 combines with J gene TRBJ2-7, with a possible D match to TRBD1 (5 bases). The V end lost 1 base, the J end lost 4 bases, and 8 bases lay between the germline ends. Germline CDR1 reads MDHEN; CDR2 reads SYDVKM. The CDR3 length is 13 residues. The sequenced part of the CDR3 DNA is TGTGCCAGCAGTTTATATTCAGGGTACGAG. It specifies CASSLYSGYE. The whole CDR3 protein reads CASSLYSGYEQYF.